There are a few counts of the clone carrying this T cell receptor (beta chain). As yet, its antigen is unknown. cDNA serving as the sequencing template came from extracted, reverse transcribed RNA. TCRdb's table, derived via immunoSEQ multiplex PCR, lists solely in-frame clones and lacks some. The sample consists of 65,000 to 100,000 clones, just over 50% of them appearing once. The source of the sample is a study of CD8+ T cells in alopecia areata. Study-wide results and limits: An increase in clonality over normal scalp was evident in lesional scalp, especially alopecia totalis/universalis.

The V gene's germline CDR1 is MNHEY and CDR2 SMNVEV (reference sequence). Trimming took 8 bases from V and 5 from J, leaving 12 bases between them. This CDR3 is built from 13 residues. This clonotype originated in a human donor with alopecia areata. The chain has TRBV27 and TRBJ1-4, with no clear D. The sample consisted of NKG2D-high CD8+ T cells sorted from blood. This CDR3 reads CASSIYENEKLFF. CDR3 sequence (DNA): TGTGCCAGCTCAATCTATGAGAATGAAAAACTGTTTTTT. Together with reference TRBV27 and TRBJ1-4, the CDR3 gives the full variable domain: EAQVTQNPRYLITVTGKKLTVTCSQNMNHEYMSWYRQDPGLGLRQIYYSMNVEVTDKGDVPEGYKVSRKEKRNFPLILESPSPNQTSLYFCASSIYENEKLFFGSGTQLSVL.